Sequencing of this T cell receptor (beta chain) was carried out in a study of blood T cell repertoires in COVID-19. Study in general: Material from acute and convalescent COVID-19 was sourced from the United States, Italy and Spain.

Per the study methods: Amplifying reference gene primers gave estimates of nucleated cell counts. TCRdb's copy holds only in-frame clones and misses some; the assay was immunoSEQ multiplex PCR. Clonal size and the V and J genes are those of that table, whereas D and trimming came from the DNA. Counted here are some 120,000 clones, around four fifths occurring once; the ten biggest clones make up about 12%. The V end was cut by 0 bases, the J end by 5 bases, with 7 bases between. From germline, CDR1 is LGHDT and CDR2 YNNKEL (reference sequence). The CDR3 totals 13 residues. The material sequenced was peripheral blood. The sequence was collected from a man aged 55 to 69 with acute or convalescent COVID-19. The gene calls are TRBV3-1 (or the pseudogene TRBV3-2) and TRBJ2-5; the D gene is possibly TRBD2 (5 bases). CDR3 protein: CASSQDSSETQYF. CDR3 DNA: TGTGCCAGCAGCCAAGATTCTAGCGAGACCCAGTACTTC.